The rows below give T cell receptor beta chains drawn from one sample of a study of identical twins. TCRdb reanalysed the 5' RACE reads using MiXCR and keeps one entry per CDR3 protein. The sample has about 720,000 distinct CDR3 sequences; about 18% are singletons. In addition, the sample was reused for a study of T cells expressing NK-cell markers.

Sequenced material: PBMCs. All receptors derive from a woman aged 18-29 years in good health. Both conserved end residues are part of each CDR3. Each record gives: CDR3 protein, V gene, J gene.

CASSKFQGRYEQYF	TRBV6-1	TRBJ2-7
CASSQTMSPYEQYF	TRBV12-3/TRBV12-4	TRBJ2-7
CASSKDTWAEAFF	TRBV7-8	TRBJ1-1
CASSDRGTETQYF	TRBV12-3/TRBV12-4	TRBJ2-5
CASSPRTGRDAEQYF	TRBV7-2	TRBJ2-7
CASILNRGGNEQFF	TRBV12-3/TRBV12-4	TRBJ2-1
CASSLRQGSNEQFF	TRBV5-6	TRBJ2-1
CASSLVRLAGGEQFF	TRBV7-8	TRBJ2-1
CASSFNRVTPASEAFF	TRBV5-1	TRBJ1-1
CASSPRLAGGYYEQYF	TRBV7-9	TRBJ2-7
CASGNGNEQFF	TRBV12-3/TRBV12-4	TRBJ2-1